The T cell receptor (beta chain) under discussion was sequenced for a study of spatial heterogeneity in lung cancer (dated by TCRdb to between 2018 and 2021). Concerning the study at large: Beta-chain transcripts were consistently detected in greater numbers than alpha-chain transcripts, which likely reflected higher beta-chain transcript abundance. Nonsynonymous mutation counts, determined by whole-exome sequencing of tumor tissue, were related to TCR repertoire features. The study quantitatively compared TCR alpha and beta repertoires across multiple tumor regions, matched nontumor lung and blood in non-small cell lung cancer. In the raw uncorrected reads, each unique combination of TCR and UMI appeared more than ten times on average. At surgery, over 200 tumor regions, around 68 matched nontumor lung samples and 56 PBMC samples were TCR-sequenced for both alpha and beta chains. In tumor regions, TCR transcript counts showed a strong correlation with a T cell transcriptional module score derived from matched bulk RNA-seq.

General study outcomes and caveats: TCR-seq was estimated to cover only 6% to 7% of tumor T cells for alpha chains and around 12% for beta chains. Confirming at a functional level the hypothesis that regional TCRs recognize regional mutations was considered to require additional single-cell paired TCR alpha and beta sequencing. The number of expanded intratumoral alpha and beta TCRs correlated with the tumor nonsynonymous mutation count. Counts of ubiquitous and regional expanded TCRs correlated with counts of ubiquitous and regional nonsynonymous mutations, respectively.

To prepare the library, 5' RACE was applied. Reads for this sample came from a NextSeq 500. To allow correction of PCR and sequencing errors, the TCR library protocol tagged every TCR cDNA molecule with a unique molecular identifier. In the original analysis: Decombinator tools were used for TCR identification, UMI-based error correction and CDR3 extraction. Expanded TCRs were defined as those above a frequency of 2 per 1,000, corresponding to the top 1% of the tumor frequency distribution. Expanded tumor TCRs were classed as regional if statistically deemed absent (corrected P<0.05) from at least one tumor region, otherwise ubiquitous. Renyi diversity was computed with the R vegan package after each repertoire had been subsampled 100 times to 5,000 TCRs. To build CDR3 similarity networks, amino acid triplet string-kernel similarity was used, and CDR3s were connected when their pairwise similarity was above 0.82. TCRdb reprocessing: public reads trimmed at Q25 with fastp, clones called with MiXCR, in-frame beta chains kept. Here each entry gathers all rows of one CDR3 protein and keeps the most common genes and DNA. TCRdb's processing, not the authors', yielded these V and J calls. This sample has 900 or so distinct CDR3 sequences in its table, and approximately 69% of those were observed once. 25% to 30% of the sample is in the top ten clones.

The intended sense of this specimen's time point label: sample taken at primary tumor resection. The donors were more than 65 patients from the lung TRACERx cohort who had early-stage, untreated non-small cell lung cancer. Without any cell sorting, TCR sequencing was performed on whole RNA extracted either from tumor and nontumor lung tissue or from cryopreserved PBMC samples. Patients were selected for TCR sequencing only if sufficient RNA was available from at least two tumor regions. A lung pathologist reviewed the tumor and adjacent nontumor lung specimens before the specimens were selected. As concerns this clonotype: Its antigen remains undetermined. No much larger clone is present one base from it, and per-base qualities are unavailable.

V and J are truncated by 4 bases and 10 bases respectively, leaving an intervening sequence of 14 bases. CDR3 length: 12 amino acids, cysteine to phenylalanine. Of all the DNA, just the CDR3 is kept, 36 bases in frame from base 1. The germline V gene encodes CDR1 SQVTM and CDR2 ANQGSEA. This specimen was lung tumor tissue, taken at surgery. This TCR derives from a male donor with early-stage non-small cell lung cancer. The rearrangement joined TRBV29-1 to TRBJ1-5; 5 matching bases give a weak D call of TRBD1. CDR3 loop: CSVGAGASPQHF. The bases read TGCAGCGTTGGCGCCGGGGCCAGTCCCCAGCATTTT.